This is a list of T cell receptor beta chains from one sample in a study of blood T cell repertoires in COVID-19. Generated by immunoSEQ multiplex PCR, the TCRdb table keeps only in-frame clones and is missing some. The table lists about 170,000 clones, roughly 93% of them singletons. Sequencing was performed on peripheral blood. The receptor source for this set is a man between 18 and 35 years old with COVID-19, enrolled during active disease. The CDR3 runs from the conserved cysteine through the conserved F or W. A D gene is named only where the DNA matches it firmly. Size values are once, few and many counts, or a class for expanded clones, and some rows have none.

-,TRBV30,TRBJ2-7,-,CAWSPTGYEQYF,TGTGCCTGGAGTCCGACAGGCTACGAGCAGTACTTC
TRBD1,TRBV19,TRBJ1-2,-,CASSIGEPPGQVNYGYTF,TGTGCCAGTAGTATAGGCGAACCCCCGGGACAGGTGAACTATGGCTACACCTTC
TRBD1,TRBV6-6,TRBJ1-4,-,CASSYSTQGIKLLF,TGTGCCAGCAGTTACTCGACACAGGGGATCAAACTGCTTTTT
-,TRBV4-1,TRBJ1-1,-,CASSQYSLFQGTEAFF,TGCGCCAGCAGCCAGTACTCGTTATTCCAGGGCACTGAAGCTTTCTTT
-,TRBV7-8,TRBJ2-7,once,CASSLGQLAEQYF,TGTGCCAGCAGCTTAGGCCAGCTAGCGGAGCAGTACTTC
-,TRBV28,TRBJ1-6,few,CASSLVRGFNSPLHF,TGTGCCAGCAGTTTAGTTAGGGGATTTAATTCACCCCTCCACTTT
TRBD2,TRBV27,TRBJ2-7,-,CASSLLAGESYEQYF,TGTGCCAGCAGTCTACTAGCGGGGGAATCCTACGAGCAGTACTTC
-,TRBV6-6,TRBJ2-1,-,CASSPTGVNEQFF,TGTGCCAGCAGTCCGACAGGAGTTAATGAGCAGTTCTTC
-,TRBV14,TRBJ1-6,-,CASSLTGSSYNSPLHF,TGTGCCAGCAGCCTAACAGGGAGCTCCTATAATTCACCCCTCCACTTT
-,TRBV27,TRBJ2-7,-,CASSLSGTGSYEQYF,TGTGCCAGCAGTTTATCAGGGACTGGGTCCTACGAGCAGTACTTC
TRBD2,TRBV5-1,TRBJ2-2,-,CASKLAGGVTGELFF,TGCGCCAGCAAGCTAGCGGGAGGGGTCACCGGGGAGCTGTTTTTT
TRBD2,TRBV5-4,TRBJ2-2,-,CASSRRGVTGELFF,TGTGCCAGCAGCCGTCGGGGGGTTACCGGGGAGCTGTTTTTT
-,TRBV7-8,TRBJ2-5,-,CASSLRGRETQYF,TGTGCCAGCAGCCTACGGGGGAGAGAGACCCAGTACTTC
-,TRBV6-1,TRBJ1-2,-,CASSDDSYYGYTF,TGTGCCAGCAGTGACGACAGTTACTATGGCTACACCTTC
-,TRBV15,TRBJ2-1,-,CATSRRTGINEQFF,TGTGCCACCAGCAGACGCACCGGGATTAATGAGCAGTTCTTC
TRBD2,TRBV6-5,TRBJ2-7,-,CASSFSLAGGAYEQYF,TGTGCCAGCAGTTTTTCCTTAGCGGGAGGCGCCTACGAGCAGTACTTC
TRBD1,TRBV28,TRBJ1-2,-,CASSLGTGGYGYTF,TGTGCCAGCAGTTTAGGGACAGGGGGCTATGGCTACACCTTC
-,TRBV30,TRBJ2-7,-,CAWRDGSDYEQYF,TGTGCCTGGAGAGACGGCAGCGATTACGAGCAGTACTTC
-,TRBV9,TRBJ2-2,-,CASSTNRDMSNGELFF,TGTGCCAGCAGCACTAACAGGGATATGTCGAACGGGGAGCTGTTTTTT
-,TRBV25-1,TRBJ2-2,once,CASRRGGVTGELFF,TGTGCCAGCAGACGCGGCGGAGTCACCGGGGAGCTGTTTTTT
TRBD2,TRBV18,TRBJ2-2,-,CASSAEGGLATTGELFF,TGTGCCAGCTCCGCCGAGGGCGGACTAGCGACTACCGGGGAGCTGTTTTTT
TRBD2,TRBV11-2,TRBJ2-7,-,CASSFGLATYEQYF,TGTGCCAGCAGCTTCGGACTAGCGACCTACGAGCAGTACTTC
TRBD1,TRBV9,TRBJ2-7,-,CASSPGQGRHEQYF,TGTGCCAGCAGCCCGGGACAGGGACGGCACGAGCAGTACTTC
TRBD1,TRBV14,TRBJ2-1,few,CASSLGTGVTYNEQFF,TGTGCCAGCAGCCTAGGGACAGGGGTAACCTACAATGAGCAGTTCTTC
TRBD2,TRBV4-1,TRBJ2-7,few,CASSQVVAGESSYEQYF,TGCGCCAGCAGCCAAGTGGTTGCGGGAGAGTCCTCCTACGAGCAGTACTTC
TRBD1,TRBV27,TRBJ1-2,-,CASIMDRERGYGYTF,TGTGCCAGCATTATGGACAGGGAACGTGGGTATGGCTACACCTTC
-,TRBV2,TRBJ1-1,-,CASSEATPYWGFF,TGTGCCAGCAGTGAAGCTACCCCGTATTGGGGCTTCTTT
-,TRBV12-3/TRBV12-4,TRBJ2-7,-,CASSFPAGEQYF,TGTGCCAGCAGTTTTCCCGCAGGCGAGCAGTACTTC
TRBD2,TRBV10-3,TRBJ2-1,-,CATSASGRAGWDEQFF,TGTGCCACCTCTGCCAGCGGGAGGGCCGGCTGGGATGAGCAGTTCTTC
-,TRBV28,TRBJ2-1,-,CASSSPPVNEQFF,TGTGCCAGCAGTTCCCCCCCTGTCAATGAGCAGTTCTTC
-,TRBV1,TRBJ2-3,-,CTSSQDRSADTQYF,TGCACCAGCAGCCAAGATAGGAGTGCAGATACGCAGTATTTT
-,TRBV7-2,TRBJ2-1,-,CASSKSRGLHSSEQFF,TGTGCCAGCAGCAAAAGTCGGGGACTCCACAGTAGTGAGCAGTTCTTC
-,TRBV3-1/TRBV3-2,TRBJ2-7,-,CASSQVPRGYEQYF,TGTGCCAGCAGCCAAGTACCCAGGGGATACGAGCAGTACTTC
TRBD2,TRBV7-3,TRBJ2-1,once,CASSLTPSGRASYNEQFF,TGTGCCAGCAGCTTAACCCCTAGCGGGAGGGCGTCCTACAATGAGCAGTTCTTC
TRBD1,TRBV30,TRBJ1-1,-,CAWSVRYGTVGSTEAFF,TGTGCCTGGAGTGTGCGGTACGGGACAGTAGGGAGCACTGAAGCTTTTTTT
TRBD2,TRBV18,TRBJ2-1,-,CASSPPGKLAGGEQFF,TGTGCCAGCTCACCACCGGGGAAACTAGCGGGAGGTGAGCAGTTCTTC
TRBD1,TRBV4-1,TRBJ2-7,once,CASSQDYFRGQPYEQYF,TGCGCCAGCAGCCAAGATTATTTCAGGGGGCAGCCCTACGAGCAGTACTTC
-,TRBV7-2,TRBJ1-1,few,CASSSMDKRGEAFF,TGTGCCAGCAGCTCCATGGACAAGCGGGGGGAAGCTTTCTTT
TRBD1,TRBV7-2,TRBJ1-6,-,CASSLATTGFSPLHF,TGTGCCAGCAGCTTAGCGACGACAGGGTTTTCACCCCTCCACTTT
TRBD2,TRBV9,TRBJ2-1,-,CASSVDWASGVNEQFF,TGTGCCAGCAGCGTAGATTGGGCTAGCGGGGTCAATGAGCAGTTCTTC
TRBD1,TRBV28,TRBJ1-3,-,CASSLWGQGGNGNTIYF,TGTGCCAGCAGTTTATGGGGACAGGGAGGTAATGGAAACACCATATATTTT
-,TRBV28,TRBJ2-2,-,CASSLEYLPNTGELFF,TGTGCCAGCAGTTTAGAGTATCTCCCGAACACCGGGGAGCTGTTTTTT